The 5 T cell receptor beta chains presented below share a single source sample, sequenced in a study of shared clonotypes between healthy human individuals. Naive CD8 cells, CD45RO-negative and positively selected for CCR7, excluded terminally differentiated effector memory CD45RA+ cells. Produced via immunoSEQ multiplex PCR; TCRdb's table is partial and in-frame only. The sample shows around 2,100,000 clones, about 95% of them seen only once. Sequenced sample: naive CD8+ T cells sorted from blood. These receptor sequences come from a man in his late teens or twenties in good health.

V gene TRBV4-1 combines with J gene TRBJ2-2; 9 bases line up with TRBD2. The germline CDR1 and CDR2 sequences are MGHRA and YSYEKL. J was trimmed by 5 bases and V by 6 bases; bases with no gene match: 10. The CDR3 contains 16 residues. The CDR3 reads CASSFDPSGETGELFF. In DNA, the CDR3 is TGCGCCAGCAGTTTCGACCCTAGCGGGGAGACCGGGGAGCTGTTTTTT.

The chain carries TRBV13 and TRBJ2-5; possible D gene TRBD1, 6 bases. The CDR3 has 14 residues. Germline CDR1 reads PRHDT; CDR2 reads FYEKMQ (reference sequence). Trimming shortened V by 5 bases and J by 0 bases, and 10 bases separated the two germline ends. The CDR3 DNA reads as TGTGCCAGCAGCGCACAGGGCCACCAAGAGACCCAGTACTTC. This encodes CASSAQGHQETQYF.

V and J are TRBV7-2 and TRBJ1-1; D gene uncertain. Trimming took 3 bases from V and 7 from J, leaving 15 bases between them. The CDR3 extends over 14 amino acids. In germline, CDR1 is SGHTA, CDR2 FQGNSA. The DNA of the CDR3 is TGTGCCAGCAGCTTCGGGCCTGCTGTCTATGAAGCTTTCTTT. Translated, it gives CASSFGPAVYEAFF.

This clone was seen a single time. The gene calls are TRBV9 and TRBJ2-3; D possibly matches TRBD1 or TRBD2 (6 bases each). Trimming took off 3 bases at V and 10 bases at J, with 15 bases between the two ends. Germline lookup yields CDR1 SGDLS and CDR2 YYNGEE. CDR3 length equals 13 residues. CDR3 sequence: CASSEGGRGAQYF. CDR3 nucleotide sequence: TGTGCCAGCAGCGAGGGAGGCAGGGGTGCGCAGTATTTT.

The chain couples TRBV5-5 to TRBJ2-7; 9 bases are shared with TRBD2. In germline, CDR1 is SGHKS, CDR2 YYEKEE (reference sequence). The CDR3 runs to 15 residues. Germline trimming cut 4 bases from V and 7 bases from J; bases unmatched to any gene: 12. The CDR3 spells CASSPLAGGSIEQYF. The CDR3 DNA reads as TGTGCCAGCAGCCCCCTGGCGGGAGGGAGCATAGAGCAGTACTTC.